The 8 T cell receptor beta chains in this list originate from one sample, sequenced in a study of cytomegalovirus exposure and HLA in healthy donors. Vbeta (60) and Jbeta (13) primers were used in the PCR. Sequencing was performed with immunoSEQ multiplex PCR; in TCRdb, only in-frame clones are kept and a portion is missing. The sample lists about 160,000 clones, around four fifths occurring once. The sequenced sample consisted of PBMCs. These receptors all stem from a man aged 18 to 30 in good health and CMV-seropositive.

This clone was seen a few times. V and J are TRBV27 and TRBJ2-5; D is perhaps TRBD2 (5 bases). This CDR3 is built from 15 residues. CDR1 is MNHEY and CDR2 is SMNVEV in the germline V gene (reference sequence). V lost 5 bases and J lost 4, with 17 bases in between. In nucleotides, the CDR3 is TGTGCCAGCAGTCCGGGTCGGGCGGGCGGAGAGACCCAGTACTTC. As protein: CASSPGRAGGETQYF.

The chain carries TRBV6-6 and TRBJ1-5; tentative D call: TRBD1 (5 bases). Trimming removed 4 bases at V and 7 bases at J, with 17 bases between. The CDR3 loop spans 15 amino acids. From germline, CDR1 is MNHNY and CDR2 SVGAGI (reference sequence). The CDR3 bases are TGTGCCAGCAGTTTCCATCTTAAGGGGTTCCAGCCCCAGCATTTT. It yields the protein CASSFHLKGFQPQHF.

This clone occurred once. The chain recombines TRBV7-6 with TRBJ1-1, with 8 bases aligning to TRBD1. The CDR3 length is 15 residues. Germline CDR1 and CDR2: SGHVS and FNYEAQ. The V gene end was trimmed by 4 bases and the J gene end by 5 bases; junction bases not matched to a gene: 9. Here the CDR3 DNA reads TGTGCCAGCAGCTCCCTCACAGGGGGTTGGACTGAAGCTTTCTTT. It translates to CASSSLTGGWTEAFF.

The rearrangement links TRBV2 to TRBJ2-3; TRBD1 aligns across 9 bases. This CDR3 has 14 amino acids. V gave up 8 bases and J gave up 4 bases; unmatched junction bases: 7. Germline CDR1 SNHLY, CDR2 FYNNEI. CDR3 DNA sequence: TGTGCCAGCTCCGAACAGGGGGCATCAGATACGCAGTATTTT. Translated, it gives CASSEQGASDTQYF.

The chain couples TRBV7-7 to TRBJ2-3; D call uncertain. CDR3 size: 15 residues. Germline V gene data show CDR1 as SSHAT and CDR2 as FNYEAQ (reference sequence). Trimming took 3 bases from V and 1 from J, leaving 11 bases between them. CDR3 nucleotides: TGTGCCAGCAGCTTTTCCGTGGCGGGCACAGATACGCAGTATTTT. Translating it yields CASSFSVAGTDTQYF.

Details on this clone: It is likely a read error, because the conserved phenylalanine at the end of the CDR3 is missing. The chain joins TRBV6-4 to TRBJ1-6; D ambiguous. CDR3 length: 15 amino acids. The V and J ends lost 11 bases and 0 bases respectively, with 14 bases between them. Germline V gene lookup returns CDR1 MRHNA and CDR2 SNTAGT. The CDR3 bases are TGTGCCCATGCCCACCGGAGCTCCTATAATTCACCCCTCCACCTT. Amino acids: CAHAHRSSYNSPLHL.

This clone was seen a few times. This sequence joins TRBV7-6 and TRBJ1-1; TRBD1 is a possible D gene (6 bases). V lost 1 base and J 4 bases, leaving 19 bases between the germline ends. The V gene's germline CDR1 is SGHVS and CDR2 FNYEAQ. The CDR3 length is 17 residues. CDR3 sequence (DNA): TGTGCCAGCAGCTTAGTGGGGGGGGCGATGATGGGCACTGAAGCTTTCTTT. This translates into CASSLVGGAMMGTEAFF.

The CDR3 protein is CSVDIGTASYEQYF. CDR3 DNA sequence: TGCAGCGTTGATATCGGGACAGCCTCCTACGAGCAGTACTTC. The rearrangement joins TRBV29-1 to TRBJ2-7, with TRBD1 matching over 7 bases. The CDR3 has 14 amino acids. V trimming: 3 bases; J trimming: 0 bases; junction bases outside the gene matches: 5. Per the germline V gene, CDR1 is SQVTM and CDR2 is ANQGSEA.